The 2 T cell receptor beta chains presented below share a single source sample, sequenced in a study of neurological immune-mediated disorders. TCRdb used MiXCR to reprocess the 5' RACE reads, holding one entry per CDR3 protein. The sample holds roughly 100,000 distinct CDR3 sequences, under 4.5% seen once. Sequencing used PBMCs. Source of these receptors: a woman aged 45-60 years with multiple sclerosis.

This clonotype was counted a few times. The J gene is TRBJ2-7, the V gene TRBV9; 9 positions agree with TRBD1. Unmatched junction bases numbered 8, after V lost 3 bases and J lost 7 bases. There are 14 residues in the CDR3. The V gene's germline CDR1 is SGDLS and CDR2 YYNGEE. CDR3 sequence (DNA): TGTGCCAGCAGCGCCGGGACAGGGTACAAAGAGCAGTACTTC. Translation: CASSAGTGYKEQYF.

This clonotype was counted at least ten times. This chain joins TRBV7-6 and TRBJ1-5; weak D call: TRBD1 (6 bases). Trimming removed 3 bases from V and 2 bases from J, with 11 bases in between. CDR1 is SGHVS and CDR2 is FNYEAQ in the germline V gene. The CDR3 has 15 residues. CDR3: CASSLSGGGNQPQHF. CDR3 nucleotide sequence: TGTGCCAGCAGCTTGTCGGGGGGCGGCAATCAGCCCCAGCATTTT.